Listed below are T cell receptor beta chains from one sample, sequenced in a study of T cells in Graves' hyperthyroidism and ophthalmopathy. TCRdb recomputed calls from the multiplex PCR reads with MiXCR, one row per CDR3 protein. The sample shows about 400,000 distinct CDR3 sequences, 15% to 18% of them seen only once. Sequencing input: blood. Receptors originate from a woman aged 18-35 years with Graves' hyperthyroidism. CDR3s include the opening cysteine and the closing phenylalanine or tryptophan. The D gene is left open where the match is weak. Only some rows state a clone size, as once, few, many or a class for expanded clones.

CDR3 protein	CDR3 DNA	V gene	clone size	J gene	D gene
CASSSSSGTENEQFF	TGTGCCAGCAGTTCCTCCTCCGGGACAGAGAATGAGCAGTTCTTC	TRBV12-3/TRBV12-4	many	TRBJ2-1	TRBD1
CASSLQYDEQFF	TGTGCCAGCAGCTTACAATACGATGAGCAGTTCTTC	TRBV11-2	many	TRBJ2-1	.
CASSPAIATNEKLFF	TGTGCCAGCAGCCCAGCCATTGCAACTAATGAAAAACTGTTTTTT	TRBV11-2	.	TRBJ1-4	.
CSARDTGYEQYF	TGCAGTGCTAGAGATACCGGGTACGAGCAGTACTTC	TRBV20-1	many	TRBJ2-7	.
CSVAGTVNTEAFF	TGCAGCGTGGCCGGGACCGTGAACACTGAAGCTTTCTTT	TRBV29-1	many	TRBJ1-1	.
CASSFTSAANSPLHF	TGCGCCAGCAGCTTTACGAGCGCCGCTAATTCACCCCTCCACTTT	TRBV5-1	.	TRBJ1-6	.
CASGEVGAPETQYF	TGTGCCAGCGGCGAGGTGGGAGCCCCAGAGACCCAGTACTTC	TRBV28	many	TRBJ2-5	.
CASSRDGGAEQFF	TGTGCCAGCAGCCGTGATGGAGGAGCCGAGCAGTTCTTC	TRBV7-9	few	TRBJ2-1	.
CASASTELANTGELFF	TGTGCCAGCGCTTCGACGGAACTCGCGAACACCGGGGAGCTGTTTTTT	TRBV5-4	.	TRBJ2-2	.
CASSYAGTSGGLSTDTQYF	TGTGCCAGCAGTTACGCCGGGACTAGCGGGGGCCTAAGCACAGATACGCAGTATTTT	TRBV12-3/TRBV12-4	many	TRBJ2-3	TRBD2
CASSFQGGSGYTF	TGTGCCAGCAGCTTCCAGGGGGGTAGTGGCTACACCTTC	TRBV7-8	many	TRBJ1-2	TRBD1
CASSPYRQGGGTDTQYF	TGTGCCAGCAGTCCTTACCGACAGGGAGGTGGCACAGATACGCAGTATTTT	TRBV27	.	TRBJ2-3	.
CAWRRGRNEKLFF	TGTGCCTGGAGAAGAGGCCGTAATGAAAAACTGTTTTTT	TRBV30	.	TRBJ1-4	.
CACGRVETQYF	TGTGCCTGCGGCAGGGTCGAGACCCAGTACTTC	TRBV30	many	TRBJ2-5	.
CASSLGGGLYNEQFF	TGTGCCAGCAGCTTAGGAGGGGGTCTGTACAATGAGCAGTTCTTC	TRBV7-8	many	TRBJ2-1	.
CASSLTSGRDEQYF	TGCGCCAGCAGCTTGACTAGCGGGAGGGACGAGCAGTACTTC	TRBV5-1	once	TRBJ2-7	TRBD2
CASSYGQSRLFF	TGTGCCAGCAGTTATGGACAGTCCCGACTGTTTTTT	TRBV6-1	many	TRBJ2-2	.
CASSLYDRRHSNQPQHF	TGCGCCAGCAGCTTGTATGACAGAAGGCATAGCAATCAGCCCCAGCATTTT	TRBV5-1	many	TRBJ1-5	.
CASSFGLAGVLEQYF	TGTGCCAGCAGCTTCGGACTAGCGGGAGTCCTCGAGCAGTACTTC	TRBV14	.	TRBJ2-7	TRBD2
CSARKREAHEQFF	TGCAGCGCACGGAAGCGGGAGGCTCATGAGCAGTTCTTC	TRBV29-1	few	TRBJ2-1	TRBD2
CASSWDKYQPQHF	TGTGCCAGCAGTTGGGACAAATATCAGCCCCAGCATTTT	TRBV6-1	many	TRBJ1-5	.
CASSFTRGEQYF	TGTGCCAGCAGTTTTACCCGGGGCGAGCAGTACTTC	TRBV27	many	TRBJ2-7	.
CASTRQGPGEKLFF	TGTGCCAGCACTCGGCAGGGGCCAGGTGAAAAACTGTTTTTT	TRBV2	.	TRBJ1-4	.
CASASSGVTDTQYF	TGCGCCAGCGCCTCTAGCGGGGTGACAGATACGCAGTATTTT	TRBV10-2	many	TRBJ2-3	TRBD2
CASSFWKGAVIQPQHF	TGTGCCAGCAGCTTTTGGAAGGGAGCCGTTATTCAGCCCCAGCATTTT	TRBV27	few	TRBJ1-5	.
CASSLVGLLYEQYF	TGTGCCAGCAGCTTAGTCGGGCTTTTATACGAGCAGTACTTC	TRBV13	many	TRBJ2-7	.